What follows are 15 T cell receptor beta chains derived from one specimen sequenced in a study of blood T cell repertoires in COVID-19. Generated by immunoSEQ multiplex PCR, the TCRdb table keeps only in-frame clones and is missing some. The repertoire consists of about 240,000 clones, with approximately 87% occurring once and the leading ten covering 6.2%. The sequenced material came from peripheral blood. These receptors originate from a man aged 60-69 years with acute or convalescent COVID-19.

The chain couples TRBV30 to TRBJ2-7; TRBD1 aligns across 9 bases. V dropped 2 bases and J dropped 4; count of bases not matched to a gene: 9. The CDR3 runs 15 residues. CDR1 GTSNPN and CDR2 SVGIG come from the germline V gene (reference sequence). CDR3 amino acids: CAWSTGTGSGYEQYF. The CDR3 nucleotides read TGTGCCTGGAGTACCGGGACAGGGTCAGGGTACGAGCAGTACTTC.

The J gene is TRBJ2-6, the V gene TRBV9, with 8 bases matching TRBD1. This CDR3 comprises 19 residues. V lost 1 base and J lost 0; bases outside the gene matches: 9. Germline CDR1 and CDR2: SGDLS and YYNGEE. The CDR3 here is CASSVFRTGPFSGANVLTF. The CDR3 bases are TGTGCCAGCAGCGTATTTCGGACAGGGCCCTTCTCTGGGGCCAACGTCCTGACTTTC.

This chain links TRBV11-2 with TRBJ2-7, with 7 bases lining up with TRBD1. With V trimmed by 5 bases and J by 6 bases, 10 bases remained unmatched. The CDR3 is made up of 14 amino acids. Per germline, CDR1 SGHAT and CDR2 FQNNGV. CDR3 coding DNA: TGTGCCAGCAGCCCCCTGCGAGGGGGCGGCGAGCAGTACTTC. Amino acid sequence: CASSPLRGGGEQYF.

The sample holds one count of this clone. The V and J genes are TRBV5-1 and TRBJ1-2; 7 nucleotides match TRBD1. This CDR3 has 14 residues. Germline trimming cut 4 bases from V and 9 bases from J; bases unmatched to any gene: 12. CDR1 is SGHRS, CDR2 YFSETQ, per germline. The CDR3: CASSLSKVQGSYTF. DNA for the CDR3: TGCGCCAGCAGCCTTTCTAAGGTACAGGGGAGCTACACCTTC.

V and J are TRBV25-1 and TRBJ1-4, with TRBD1 as a possible D gene (6 bases). Germline CDR1 is MGHDK and CDR2 is SYGVNS. The V end lost 0 bases, the J end lost 6 bases, and 8 bases lay between the germline ends. This CDR3 contains 14 residues. Written as DNA, the CDR3 is TGTGCCAGCAGTGAATACAGGGGCGATGAAAAACTGTTTTTT. Its protein is CASSEYRGDEKLFF.

V gene TRBV7-8 combines with J gene TRBJ1-6; D not resolved. Germline values: CDR1 SGHVS, CDR2 FQNEAQ. This CDR3 is 12 amino acids long. V gave up 5 bases and J gave up 16 bases, with 15 bases separating them. DNA for the CDR3: TGTGCCAGCAGCCCTCCCCGAGGTTTTCTCCACTTT. Amino acid sequence: CASSPPRGFLHF.

This chain links TRBV30 with TRBJ2-6; TRBD1 agrees at 11 bases. V gave up 6 bases and J gave up 2 bases; unmatched junction bases: 6. The CDR3 runs to 16 residues. Germline CDR1 and CDR2: GTSNPN and SVGIG (reference sequence). The CDR3 DNA is TGTGCCTGCCCGGGACAGGGGGGAACTGGGGCCAACGTCCTGACTTTC. This translates into CACPGQGGTGANVLTF.

This sequence joins TRBV28 and TRBJ1-5; 11 positions match TRBD1. The CDR3 runs 13 residues. The germline V gene has CDR1 MDHEN and CDR2 SYDVKM. V lost 6 bases to trimming and J lost 7 bases; unmatched junction nucleotides: 2. The CDR3 bases are TGTGCCAGCAGCTGGACAGGGGGCCAGCCCCAGCATTTT. It codes for CASSWTGGQPQHF.

DNA of the CDR3: TGTGCCAGCAGCCCCCAGCGGGACCCCTCCTACGAGCAGTACTTC. This gives the protein CASSPQRDPSYEQYF. This chain uses TRBV9 with TRBJ2-7; 7 nucleotides align to TRBD2. The CDR3 is made up of 15 amino acids. Looked up from germline, CDR1 is SGDLS and CDR2 is YYNGEE. The V gene end was trimmed by 4 bases and the J gene end by 0 bases; junction bases not matched to a gene: 7. Combining the CDR3 with reference TRBV9 and TRBJ2-7 gives the whole variable domain DSGVTQTPKHLITATGQRVTLRCSPRSGDLSVYWYQQSLDQGLQFLIQYYNGEERAKGNILERFSAQQFPDLHSELNLSSLELGDSALYFCASSPQRDPSYEQYFGPGTRLTVT.

The V and J genes are TRBV5-4 and TRBJ1-2; TRBD1 matches at 7 bases. Losses at the gene ends were 2 bases for V and 5 bases for J; bases not matched to a gene: 9. Looked up from germline, CDR1 is SGHNT and CDR2 is YYREEE (reference sequence). The CDR3 consists of 15 residues. The CDR3: CASSFNRGSGYGYTF. CDR3 bases: TGTGCCAGCAGCTTCAACAGGGGATCGGGGTATGGCTACACCTTC.

This sequence joins TRBV15 and TRBJ2-1; a possible D gene is TRBD2 (5 bases). The V and J ends lost 0 bases and 8 bases respectively, with 17 bases between them. Per the germline V gene, CDR1 is LNHNV and CDR2 is YYDKDF (reference sequence). The CDR3 loop spans 16 amino acids. CDR3 nucleotide sequence: TGTGCCACCAGCAGAGATCTTAGCGACGTCGGTCATGAGCAGTTCTTC. Encoded protein: CATSRDLSDVGHEQFF.

This chain links TRBV6-5 with TRBJ1-1; TRBD1 might be the D (6 bases). Per germline, CDR1 MNHEY and CDR2 SVGAGI. The CDR3 covers 12 residues. Between the trimmed V and J ends, which lost 11 bases and 5 bases, there was a span of 15 bases. The CDR3 protein is CASQGRETEAFF. CDR3 sequence (DNA): TGTGCCTCACAGGGTAGAGAGACTGAAGCTTTCTTT.

This chain uses TRBV6-5 with TRBJ1-6; D call uncertain. This CDR3 region has 13 residues. The ends were cut back, 1 base at V and 9 bases at J, with 7 bases in the middle. Germline V lookup: CDR1 MNHEY, CDR2 SVGAGI. The CDR3 DNA follows: TGTGCCAGCAGTTACTGGGCGGGTTCACCCCTCCACTTT. It encodes CASSYWAGSPLHF.

J is TRBJ1-2 and V is TRBV6-1, with TRBD1 as a possible D gene (5 bases). The germline gives CDR1 MNHNS, CDR2 SASEGT. V was trimmed by 2 bases and J by 4 bases, leaving 11 bases between them. This CDR3 is 14 amino acids long. This CDR3 is CASSEYQGPYGYTF. In DNA, the CDR3 is TGTGCCAGCAGTGAATATCAGGGCCCCTATGGCTACACCTTC.

The chain employs TRBV2 and TRBJ1-1, with TRBD1 as a possible D gene (6 bases). The CDR3 loop spans 12 amino acids. The germline gives CDR1 SNHLY, CDR2 FYNNEI. V was trimmed by 7 bases and J by 8 bases, leaving 14 bases between them. Here the CDR3 reads CASNTGFSEAFF. DNA of the CDR3: TGTGCCAGCAACACAGGGTTTTCGGAAGCTTTCTTT.